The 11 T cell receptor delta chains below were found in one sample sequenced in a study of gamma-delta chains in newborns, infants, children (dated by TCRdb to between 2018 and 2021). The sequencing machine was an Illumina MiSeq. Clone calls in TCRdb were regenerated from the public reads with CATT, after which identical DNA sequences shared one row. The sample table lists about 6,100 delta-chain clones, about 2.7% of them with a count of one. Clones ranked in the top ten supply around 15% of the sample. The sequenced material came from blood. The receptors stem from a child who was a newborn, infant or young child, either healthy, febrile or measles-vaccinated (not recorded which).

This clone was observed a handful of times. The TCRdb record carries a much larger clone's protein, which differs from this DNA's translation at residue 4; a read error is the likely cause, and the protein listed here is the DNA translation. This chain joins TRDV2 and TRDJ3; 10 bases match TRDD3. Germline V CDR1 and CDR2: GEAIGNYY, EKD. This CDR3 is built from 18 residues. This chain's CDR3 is CACGTGGYGTWDTRQMFF. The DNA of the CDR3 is TGTGCCTGTGGCACCGGGGGATACGGCACCTGGGACACCCGACAGATGTTTTTC.

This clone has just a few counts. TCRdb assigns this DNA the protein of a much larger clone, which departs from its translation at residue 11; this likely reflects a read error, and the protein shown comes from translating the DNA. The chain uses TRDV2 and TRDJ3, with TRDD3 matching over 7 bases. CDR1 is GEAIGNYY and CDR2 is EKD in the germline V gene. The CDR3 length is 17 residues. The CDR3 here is CACDTVLGTWHTRQMFF. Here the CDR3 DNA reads TGTGCCTGTGACACCGTACTGGGGACCTGGCACACCCGACAGATGTTTTTC.

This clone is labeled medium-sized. Written as DNA, the CDR3 is TGTGCCTGTGACCTTACTGGGGGATACTCCTGGGACACCCGACAGATGTTTTTC. Its protein product is CACDLTGGYSWDTRQMFF. The chain links TRDV2 to TRDJ3, with TRDD3 identical over 11 bases. Germline lookup yields CDR1 GEAIGNYY and CDR2 EKD. The V and J ends lost 3 bases and 0 bases, in that order; junction bases with no gene match: 3. This CDR3 comprises 18 residues.

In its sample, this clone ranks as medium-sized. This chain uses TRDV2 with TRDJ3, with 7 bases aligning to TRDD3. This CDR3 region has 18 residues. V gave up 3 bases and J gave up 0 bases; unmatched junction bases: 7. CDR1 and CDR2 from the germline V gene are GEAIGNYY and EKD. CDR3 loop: CACDRTGAFSWDTRQMFF. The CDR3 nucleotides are TGTGCCTGTGACCGTACTGGGGCTTTCTCCTGGGACACCCGACAGATGTTTTTC.

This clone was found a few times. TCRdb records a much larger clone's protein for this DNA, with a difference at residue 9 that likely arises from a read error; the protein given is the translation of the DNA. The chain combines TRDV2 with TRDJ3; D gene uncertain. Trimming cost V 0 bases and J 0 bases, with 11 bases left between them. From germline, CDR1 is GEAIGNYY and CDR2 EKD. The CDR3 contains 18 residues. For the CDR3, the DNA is TGTGCCTGTGACACCGTTGGGCCAATCTCCTGGGACACCCGACAGATGTTTTTC. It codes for CACDTVGPISWDTRQMFF.

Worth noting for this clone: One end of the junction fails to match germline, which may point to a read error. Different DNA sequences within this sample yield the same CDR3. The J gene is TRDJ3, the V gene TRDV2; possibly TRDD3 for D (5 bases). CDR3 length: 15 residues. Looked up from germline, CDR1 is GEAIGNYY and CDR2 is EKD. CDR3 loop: CACDTVPWDTRQMFF. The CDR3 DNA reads TGTGCCTGTGACACCGTCCCCTGGGACACCCGACAGATGTTCTTC.

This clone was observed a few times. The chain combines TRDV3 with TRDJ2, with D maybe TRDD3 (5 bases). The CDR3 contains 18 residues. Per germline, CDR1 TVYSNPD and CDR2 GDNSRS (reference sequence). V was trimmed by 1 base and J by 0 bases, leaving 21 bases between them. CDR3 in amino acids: CAFNPPSLGTSLTAQLFF. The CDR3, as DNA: TGTGCCTTTAATCCCCCGTCCTTGGGGACTTCTTTGACAGCACAACTCTTCTTT.

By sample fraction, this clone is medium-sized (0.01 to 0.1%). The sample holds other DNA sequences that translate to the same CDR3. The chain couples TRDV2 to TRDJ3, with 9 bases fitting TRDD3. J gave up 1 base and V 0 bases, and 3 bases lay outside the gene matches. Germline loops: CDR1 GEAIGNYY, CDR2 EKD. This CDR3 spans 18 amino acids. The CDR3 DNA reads TGTGCCTGTGACACCGGGGGATACTTTTCCTGGGACACCCGACAGATGTTTTTC. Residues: CACDTGGYFSWDTRQMFF.

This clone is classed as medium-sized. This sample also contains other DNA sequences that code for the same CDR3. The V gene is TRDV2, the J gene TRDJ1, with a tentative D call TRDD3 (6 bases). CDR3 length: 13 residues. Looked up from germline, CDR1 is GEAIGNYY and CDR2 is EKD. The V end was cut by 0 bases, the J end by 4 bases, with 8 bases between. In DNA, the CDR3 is TGTGCCTGTGACACCTGGGGGGACGATAAACTCATCTTT. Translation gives CACDTWGDDKLIF.

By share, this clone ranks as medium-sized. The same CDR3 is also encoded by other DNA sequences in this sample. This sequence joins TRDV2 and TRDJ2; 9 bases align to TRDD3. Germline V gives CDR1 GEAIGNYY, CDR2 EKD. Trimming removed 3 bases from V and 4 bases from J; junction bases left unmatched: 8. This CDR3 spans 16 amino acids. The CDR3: CACDGLGIRGTAQLFF. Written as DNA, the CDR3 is TGTGCCTGTGACGGATTGGGGATACGGGGGACAGCACAACTCTTCTTT.

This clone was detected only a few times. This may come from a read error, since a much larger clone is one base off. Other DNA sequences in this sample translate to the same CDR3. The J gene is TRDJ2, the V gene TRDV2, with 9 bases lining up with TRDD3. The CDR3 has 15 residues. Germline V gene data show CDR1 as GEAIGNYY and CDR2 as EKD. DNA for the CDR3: TGCGCCTGTGACACACTGGGGGATTTGACAGCACAACTCTTCTTT. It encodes CACDTLGDLTAQLFF.